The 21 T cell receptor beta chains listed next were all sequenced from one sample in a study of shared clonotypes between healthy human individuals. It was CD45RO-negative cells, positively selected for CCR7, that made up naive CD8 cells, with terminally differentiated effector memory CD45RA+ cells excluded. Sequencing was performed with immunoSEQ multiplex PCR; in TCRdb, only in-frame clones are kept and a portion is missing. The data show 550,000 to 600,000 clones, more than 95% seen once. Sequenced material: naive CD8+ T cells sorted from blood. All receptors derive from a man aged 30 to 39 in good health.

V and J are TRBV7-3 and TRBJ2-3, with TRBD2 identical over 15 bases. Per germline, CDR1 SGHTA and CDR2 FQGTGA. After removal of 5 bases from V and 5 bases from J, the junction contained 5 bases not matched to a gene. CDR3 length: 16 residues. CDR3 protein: CASSEGLAGGRDTQYF. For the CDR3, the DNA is TGTGCCAGCAGCGAAGGACTAGCGGGAGGGAGAGATACGCAGTATTTT.

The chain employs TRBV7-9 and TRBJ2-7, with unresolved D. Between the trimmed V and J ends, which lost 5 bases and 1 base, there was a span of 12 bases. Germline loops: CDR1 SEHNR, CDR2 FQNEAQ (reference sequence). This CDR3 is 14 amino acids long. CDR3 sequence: CASSGLSDSYEQYF. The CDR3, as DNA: TGTGCCAGCAGCGGGTTGAGCGATTCCTACGAGCAGTACTTC. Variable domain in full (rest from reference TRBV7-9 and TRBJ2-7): DTGVSQNPRHKITKRGQNVTFRCDPISEHNRLYWYRQTLGQGPEFLTYFQNEAQLEKSRLLSDRFSAERPKGSFSTLEIQRTEQGDSAMYLCASSGLSDSYEQYFGPGTRLTVT.

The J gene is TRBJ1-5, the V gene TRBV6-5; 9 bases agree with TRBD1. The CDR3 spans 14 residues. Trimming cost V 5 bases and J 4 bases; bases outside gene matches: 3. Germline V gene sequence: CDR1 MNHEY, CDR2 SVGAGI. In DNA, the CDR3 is TGTGCCAGCAGTATCGGACAGGGGAATCAGCCCCAGCATTTT. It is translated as CASSIGQGNQPQHF.

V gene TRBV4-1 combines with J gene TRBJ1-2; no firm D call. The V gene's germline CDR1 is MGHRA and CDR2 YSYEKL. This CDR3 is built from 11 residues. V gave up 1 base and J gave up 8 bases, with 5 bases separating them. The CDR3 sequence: CASSQGSGYTF. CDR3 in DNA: TGCGCCAGCAGCCAAGGGAGCGGCTACACCTTC.

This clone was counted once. CDR3 loop: CAISESTSVGYEQYF. CDR3 in DNA: TGTGCCATCAGTGAGTCGACTAGCGTGGGCTACGAGCAGTACTTC. The chain carries TRBV10-3 and TRBJ2-7; 8 bases map to TRBD2. This CDR3 spans 15 amino acids. V shed 0 bases and J 3 bases; nucleotides not matched to a gene: 4. Germline CDR1 reads ENHRY; CDR2 reads SYGVKD.

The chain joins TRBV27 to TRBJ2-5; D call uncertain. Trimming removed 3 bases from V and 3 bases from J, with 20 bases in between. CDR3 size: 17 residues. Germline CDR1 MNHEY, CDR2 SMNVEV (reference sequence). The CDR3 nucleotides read TGTGCCAGCAGTTTCACTCCACACAGCGAGATAAAAGAGACCCAGTACTTC. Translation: CASSFTPHSEIKETQYF.

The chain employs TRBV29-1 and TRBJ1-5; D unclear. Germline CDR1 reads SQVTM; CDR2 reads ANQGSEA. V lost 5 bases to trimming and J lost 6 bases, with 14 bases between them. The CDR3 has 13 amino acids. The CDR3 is CSVTSFSGQPQHF. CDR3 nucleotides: TGCAGCGTTACATCTTTTTCAGGTCAGCCCCAGCATTTT. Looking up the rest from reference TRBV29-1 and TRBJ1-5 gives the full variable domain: SAVISQKPSRDICQRGTSLTIQCQVDSQVTMMFWYRQQPGQSLTLIATANQGSEATYESGFVIDKFPISRPNLTFSTLTVSNMSPEDSSIYLCSVTSFSGQPQHFGDGTRLSIL.

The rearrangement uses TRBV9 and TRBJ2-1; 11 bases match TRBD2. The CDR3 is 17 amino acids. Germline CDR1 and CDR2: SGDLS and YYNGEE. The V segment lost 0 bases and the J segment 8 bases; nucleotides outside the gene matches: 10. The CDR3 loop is CASSVGPLTSGAYEQFF. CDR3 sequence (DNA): TGTGCCAGCAGCGTAGGGCCCTTGACTAGCGGGGCTTATGAGCAGTTCTTC.

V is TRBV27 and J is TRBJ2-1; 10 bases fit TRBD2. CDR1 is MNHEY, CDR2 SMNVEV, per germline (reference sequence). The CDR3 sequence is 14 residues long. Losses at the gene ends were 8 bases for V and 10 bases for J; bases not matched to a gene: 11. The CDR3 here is CASYLLAGDGEQFF. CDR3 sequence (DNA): TGTGCCAGCTACCTTCTAGCGGGAGATGGGGAGCAGTTCTTC.

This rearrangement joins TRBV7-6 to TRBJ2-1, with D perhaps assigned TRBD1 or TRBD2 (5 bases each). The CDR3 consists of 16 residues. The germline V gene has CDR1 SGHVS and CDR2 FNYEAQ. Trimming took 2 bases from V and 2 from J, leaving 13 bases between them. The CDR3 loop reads CASSLRGGLTYNEQFF. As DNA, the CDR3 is TGTGCCAGCAGCTTACGGGGCGGACTCACCTACAATGAGCAGTTCTTC.

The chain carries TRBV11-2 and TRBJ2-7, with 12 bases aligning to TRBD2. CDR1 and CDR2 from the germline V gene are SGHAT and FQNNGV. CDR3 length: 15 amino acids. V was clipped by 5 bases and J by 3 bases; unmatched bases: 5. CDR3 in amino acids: CASSKGLAGIYEQYF. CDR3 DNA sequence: TGTGCCAGCAGCAAAGGACTAGCGGGGATCTACGAGCAGTACTTC.

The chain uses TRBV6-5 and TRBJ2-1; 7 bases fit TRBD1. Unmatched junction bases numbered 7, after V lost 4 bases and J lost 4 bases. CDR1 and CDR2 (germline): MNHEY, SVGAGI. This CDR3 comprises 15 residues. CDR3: CASSLTQGLYNEQFF. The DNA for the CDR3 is TGTGCCAGCAGTTTAACACAGGGGTTGTACAATGAGCAGTTCTTC.

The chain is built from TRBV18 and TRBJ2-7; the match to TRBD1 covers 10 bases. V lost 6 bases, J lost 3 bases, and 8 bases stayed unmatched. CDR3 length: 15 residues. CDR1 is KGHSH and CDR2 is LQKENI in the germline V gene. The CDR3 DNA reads TGTGCCAGCTCTTCGACAGGGGGCAGCGGCTACGAGCAGTACTTC. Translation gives CASSSTGGSGYEQYF.

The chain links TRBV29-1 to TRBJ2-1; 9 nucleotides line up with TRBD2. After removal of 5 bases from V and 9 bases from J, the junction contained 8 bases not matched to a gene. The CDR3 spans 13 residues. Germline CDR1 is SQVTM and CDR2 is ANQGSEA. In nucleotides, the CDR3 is TGCAGCGTTCACCTCCCGGGACTAGCTGAGCAGTTCTTC. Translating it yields CSVHLPGLAEQFF.

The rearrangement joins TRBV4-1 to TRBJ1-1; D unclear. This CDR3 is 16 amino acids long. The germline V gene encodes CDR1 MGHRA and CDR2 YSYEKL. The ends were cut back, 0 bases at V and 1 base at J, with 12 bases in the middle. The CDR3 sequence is CASSQERRRWNTEAFF. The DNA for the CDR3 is TGCGCCAGCAGCCAAGAGCGTCGACGGTGGAACACTGAAGCTTTCTTT.

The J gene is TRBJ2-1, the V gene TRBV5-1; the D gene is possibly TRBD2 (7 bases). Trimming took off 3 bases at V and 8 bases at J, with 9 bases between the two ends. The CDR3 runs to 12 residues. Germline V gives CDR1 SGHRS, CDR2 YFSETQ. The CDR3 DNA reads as TGCGCCAGCAGCTGGGGGGGCGATGAGCAGTTCTTC. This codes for CASSWGGDEQFF. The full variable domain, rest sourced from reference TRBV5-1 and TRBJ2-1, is KAGVTQTPRYLIKTRGQQVTLSCSPISGHRSVSWYQQTPGQGLQFLFEYFSETQRNKGNFPGRFSGRQFSNSRSEMNVSTLELGDSALYLCASSWGGDEQFFGPGTRLTVL.

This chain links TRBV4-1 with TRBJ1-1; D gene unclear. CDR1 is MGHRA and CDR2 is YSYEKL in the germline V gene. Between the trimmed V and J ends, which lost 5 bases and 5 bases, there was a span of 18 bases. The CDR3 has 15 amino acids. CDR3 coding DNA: TGCGCCAGCAGCTGGGCGGCCACGGCGGGGACTGAAGCTTTCTTT. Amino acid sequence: CASSWAATAGTEAFF.

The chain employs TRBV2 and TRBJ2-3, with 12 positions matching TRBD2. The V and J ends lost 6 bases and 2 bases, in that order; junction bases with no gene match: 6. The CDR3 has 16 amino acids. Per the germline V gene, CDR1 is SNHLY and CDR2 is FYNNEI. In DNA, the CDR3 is TGTGCCAGCAGCTCCGGACTAGCGGGAACCACAGATACGCAGTATTTT. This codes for CASSSGLAGTTDTQYF. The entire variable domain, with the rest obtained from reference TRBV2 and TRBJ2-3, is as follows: EPEVTQTPSHQVTQMGQEVILRCVPISNHLYFYWYRQILGQKVEFLVSFYNNEISEKSEIFDDQFSVERPDGSNFTLKIRSTKLEDSAMYFCASSSGLAGTTDTQYFGPGTRLTVL.

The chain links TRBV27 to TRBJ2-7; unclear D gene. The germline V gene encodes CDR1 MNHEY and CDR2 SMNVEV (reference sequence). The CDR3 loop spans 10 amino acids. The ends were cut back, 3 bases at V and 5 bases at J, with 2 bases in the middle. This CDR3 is CASSFNEQYF. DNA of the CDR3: TGTGCCAGCAGTTTCAACGAGCAGTACTTC.

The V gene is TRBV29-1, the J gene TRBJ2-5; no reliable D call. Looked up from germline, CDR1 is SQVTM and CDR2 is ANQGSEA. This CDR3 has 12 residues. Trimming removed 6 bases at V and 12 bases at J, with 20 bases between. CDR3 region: CSVTQASSTEYF. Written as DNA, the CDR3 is TGCAGCGTAACCCAGGCCTCCTCGACGGAGTACTTC.

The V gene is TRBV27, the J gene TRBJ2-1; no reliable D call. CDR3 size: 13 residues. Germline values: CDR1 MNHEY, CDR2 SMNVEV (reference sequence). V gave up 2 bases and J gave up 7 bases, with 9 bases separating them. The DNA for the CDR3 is TGTGCCAGCAGTTTAAGGGCACCTAATGAGCAGTTCTTC. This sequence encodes CASSLRAPNEQFF.